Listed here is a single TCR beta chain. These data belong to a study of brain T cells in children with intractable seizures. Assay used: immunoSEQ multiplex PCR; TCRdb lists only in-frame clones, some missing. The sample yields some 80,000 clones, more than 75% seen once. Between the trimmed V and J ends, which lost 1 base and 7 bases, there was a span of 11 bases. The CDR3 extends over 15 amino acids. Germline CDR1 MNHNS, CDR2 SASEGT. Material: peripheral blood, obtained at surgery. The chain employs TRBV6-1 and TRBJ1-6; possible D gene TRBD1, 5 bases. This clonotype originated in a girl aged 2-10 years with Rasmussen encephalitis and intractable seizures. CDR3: CASSEVGPQNSPLHF. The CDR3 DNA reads TGTGCCAGCAGTGAAGTGGGACCACAGAATTCACCCCTCCACTTT.